Shown below are 13 T cell receptor beta chains from a single sample sequenced in a study of early T cells in non-severe SARS-CoV-2 infection (dated by TCRdb to the early 2020s). The method behind the library was 5' RACE. Sequencing relied on a NextSeq 500. The raw public data were reprocessed by TCRdb itself: fastp quality trimming at Q25, MiXCR clonotype calling, in-frame beta chains only. Duplicate CDR3 protein sequences are folded into a single record with the most common DNA and genes. A total of approximately 70,000 distinct CDR3 sequences appear in this sample, roughly a tenth of them only once. The top ten clones comprise around 8% of the sample. This specimen was whole blood, taken at baseline. All receptors come from an adult who was a healthcare worker with PCR-confirmed SARS-CoV-2 infection or an uninfected control (not recorded which).

This chain links TRBV7-6 with TRBJ2-5; tentative D call: TRBD2 (5 bases). With 3 bases removed from V and 2 bases from J, the gap between germline ends came to 7 bases. The CDR3 length is 13 residues. Germline V CDR1 and CDR2: SGHVS, FNYEAQ. The CDR3 coding sequence is TGTGCCAGCAGCTTGGGAGCGCAAGAGACCCAGTACTTC. Translating gives CASSLGAQETQYF.

The sample holds a few counts of this clonotype. V is TRBV7-9 and J is TRBJ1-1; D is perhaps TRBD1 (6 bases). The CDR3 runs to 14 residues. Trimming took off 5 bases at V and 2 bases at J, with 12 bases between the two ends. Germline V gives CDR1 SEHNR, CDR2 FQNEAQ (reference sequence). CDR3 amino acids: CASSPGHYNTEAFF. The DNA for the CDR3 is TGTGCCAGCAGCCCGGGACACTATAACACTGAAGCTTTCTTT.

The chain couples TRBV20-1 to TRBJ2-3; D not certain. This CDR3 is 15 amino acids long. The germline V gene has CDR1 DFQATT and CDR2 SNEGSKA (reference sequence). V dropped 0 bases and J dropped 4 bases, with 14 bases sitting between them. CDR3 in DNA: TGCAGTGCTAGAGAGGGGAATTCCGTCGCAGATACGCAGTATTTT. This translates into CSAREGNSVADTQYF.

This clonotype was seen a few times. This rearrangement joins TRBV6-5 to TRBJ1-1; a possible D gene is TRBD1 (5 bases). The CDR3 is made up of 15 amino acids. Per germline, CDR1 MNHEY and CDR2 SVGAGI. The V end was cut by 3 bases, the J end by 3 bases, with 14 bases between. CDR3 protein: CASSYSGLGDTEAFF. CDR3 sequence (DNA): TGTGCCAGCAGTTATTCCGGCTTGGGGGACACTGAAGCTTTCTTT.

This clonotype was observed many times. This chain joins TRBV10-3 and TRBJ2-1, with TRBD1 matching over 7 bases. The V and J ends lost 6 bases and 0 bases, in that order; junction bases with no gene match: 5. CDR1 is ENHRY and CDR2 is SYGVKD in the germline V gene. The CDR3 runs 15 residues. CDR3 in DNA: TGTGCCATCAGAACGACAGGGAGCTCCTACAATGAGCAGTTCTTC. Translated, it gives CAIRTTGSSYNEQFF.

This clonotype occurred many times. This chain uses TRBV7-9 with TRBJ2-7; 13 nucleotides match TRBD2. Germline V gives CDR1 SEHNR, CDR2 FQNEAQ (reference sequence). J lost 1 base, V lost 4 bases, and 7 bases had no gene match. The CDR3 length is 17 residues. The CDR3 DNA is TGTGCCAGCAGCTCCTGGGGACTAGCGGGATCTTCCTACGAGCAGTACTTC. It yields the protein CASSSWGLAGSSYEQYF.

The table lists this clonotype with many counts. This chain uses TRBV5-1 with TRBJ1-1; TRBD1 agrees at 10 bases. The CDR3 has 14 amino acids. Germline V CDR1 and CDR2: SGHRS, YFSETQ. V trimming: 4 bases; J trimming: 5 bases; junction bases outside the gene matches: 5. Here the CDR3 reads CASSGGQGRTEAFF. CDR3 bases: TGCGCCAGCAGCGGGGGACAGGGGAGAACTGAAGCTTTCTTT.

At least ten counts were recorded for this clonotype. The V and J genes are TRBV4-3 and TRBJ1-2; 8 positions match TRBD1. The junction had 9 bases not matched to a gene; V was cut back by 1 base and J by 2 bases. The CDR3 runs 17 residues. Germline CDR1 is LGHNA and CDR2 is YSLEER. The CDR3 DNA is TGCGCCAGCAGCCAAGCCCCTTCAGGGGGCCCCAACTATGGCTACACCTTC. It translates to CASSQAPSGGPNYGYTF.

The table lists this clonotype with many counts. The chain recombines TRBV18 with TRBJ1-3; D not resolved. Germline V lookup: CDR1 KGHSH, CDR2 LQKENI. Trimming took off 2 bases at V and 0 bases at J, with 14 bases between the two ends. CDR3 length equals 17 residues. CDR3 DNA sequence: TGTGCCAGCTCACCATCCGTAGGCAGCAGCTCTGGAAACACCATATATTTT. Its translation is CASSPSVGSSSGNTIYF. Based on the CDR3 plus reference TRBV18 and TRBJ1-3, the full variable domain is NAGVMQNPRHLVRRRGQEARLRCSPMKGHSHVYWYRQLPEEGLKFMVYLQKENIIDESGMPKERFSAEFPKEGPSILRIQQVVRGDSAAYFCASSPSVGSSSGNTIYFGEGSWLTVV.

This sequence joins TRBV7-2 and TRBJ2-1; D is undetermined. The CDR3 has 15 amino acids. V was cut by 2 bases and J by 1 base, with 9 bases left in between. CDR1 is SGHTA, CDR2 FQGNSA, per germline. CDR3 bases: TGTGCCAGCAGCTTATTTGGAGATTCCTACAATGAGCAGTTCTTC. It codes for CASSLFGDSYNEQFF.

The chain links TRBV6-5 to TRBJ1-2; 10 bases fit TRBD1. V trimming: 4 bases; J trimming: 8 bases; junction bases outside the gene matches: 10. This CDR3 contains 15 residues. The germline V gene encodes CDR1 MNHEY and CDR2 SVGAGI. The CDR3 region has the DNA TGTGCCAGCAGTTCCTCCGGGACAGGGGTAAACGGCTACACCTTC. Translated: CASSSSGTGVNGYTF.

This clonotype was counted ten times or more. The chain has TRBV11-2 and TRBJ2-3; 10 nucleotides match TRBD1. Trimming cost V 2 bases and J 5 bases; bases outside gene matches: 7. CDR3 length: 16 amino acids. Germline values: CDR1 SGHAT, CDR2 FQNNGV. CDR3 amino acids: CASSLRGTGEGDTQYF. In DNA, the CDR3 is TGTGCCAGCAGCTTAAGAGGGACAGGGGAAGGAGATACGCAGTATTTT.

V is TRBV19 and J is TRBJ2-7; D remains ambiguous. The CDR3 is 15 residues long. Trimming cost V 4 bases and J 6 bases, with 19 bases left between them. The V gene's germline CDR1 is LNHDA and CDR2 SQIVND (reference sequence). The CDR3 DNA follows: TGTGCCAGTAGTAAACAGATCCTTTTTTCCGGCGAGCAGTACTTC. It codes for CASSKQILFSGEQYF.